The 18 T cell receptor beta chains in this list originate from one sample, sequenced in a study of beta chain features in type 1 diabetes. Study outcomes and limitations: The study found moderately but significantly shorter TCRB CDR3s in all four CD4+ subsets of Type 1 diabetes patients.

The entirety of the isolated RNA underwent reverse transcription, so expressed TCRB transcripts were sequenced. Clones were sequenced by immunoSEQ multiplex PCR, and TCRdb holds only the in-frame ones, with some missing. Seen here are 120,000 or so clones, roughly 15% observed once, and the top ten hold less than 3%. Their recognized antigens are unknown. Sequencing was carried out using central memory CD4+ T cells from blood. These receptors originate from a man in his thirties or forties with type 1 diabetes.

This chain connects TRBV25-1 to TRBJ1-6; D ambiguous. Germline values: CDR1 MGHDK, CDR2 SYGVNS. The CDR3 length is 13 residues. V lost 4 bases and J 7 bases, leaving 8 bases between the germline ends. The CDR3 loop reads CASSAQYNSPLHF. The CDR3 DNA reads TGTGCCAGCAGTGCACAATACAATTCACCCCTCCACTTT.

This clone appeared a few times. The J gene is TRBJ1-4, the V gene TRBV9; 10 positions agree with TRBD1. Germline assignment: CDR1 SGDLS and CDR2 YYNGEE. This CDR3 is 14 amino acids long. The ends lost 3 bases at V and 6 bases at J; junction bases unmatched: 2. For the CDR3, the DNA is TGTGCCAGCAGCGCGGGACAGGGGTATGAAAAACTGTTTTTT. This sequence encodes CASSAGQGYEKLFF.

V and J are TRBV15 and TRBJ2-1; TRBD1 agrees at 10 bases. Germline V gene lookup returns CDR1 LNHNV and CDR2 YYDKDF (reference sequence). V trimming: 1 base; J trimming: 11 bases; junction bases outside the gene matches: 5. CDR3 size: 14 residues. The CDR3 sequence: CATSRGGTGVKQFF. As DNA, the CDR3 is TGTGCCACCAGCAGAGGCGGGACAGGGGTAAAGCAGTTCTTC.

The rearrangement joins TRBV30 to TRBJ2-1, with TRBD2 identical over 10 bases. Germline loops: CDR1 GTSNPN, CDR2 SVGIG (reference sequence). This CDR3 is 14 amino acids long. Trimming took 2 bases from V and 7 from J; bases not matched to a gene: 5. CDR3 residues: CAWSSASGGNEQFF. CDR3 sequence (DNA): TGTGCCTGGAGTTCGGCTAGCGGGGGAAATGAGCAGTTCTTC.

This clone was seen a handful of times. This chain joins TRBV7-8 and TRBJ1-6, with D tentatively TRBD1 (5 bases). The length of the CDR3 is 15 residues. The V and J ends lost 2 bases and 11 bases respectively, with 16 bases between them. Germline V CDR1 and CDR2: SGHVS, FQNEAQ. The DNA for the CDR3 is TGTGCCAGCAGCTTACGGTCTCAGGGAAGTCCACCCCTCCACTTT. Protein product: CASSLRSQGSPPLHF.

This chain uses TRBV29-1 with TRBJ1-5, with 7 nucleotides matching TRBD1. The CDR3 is 14 amino acids. V lost 6 bases and J lost 4; bases outside the gene matches: 9. Germline-derived CDR1 and CDR2 are SQVTM and ANQGSEA. The CDR3 DNA follows: TGCAGCGTCGCCAAGACAGGGAAGAATCAGCCCCAGCATTTT. Translation: CSVAKTGKNQPQHF.

V gene TRBV7-2 combines with J gene TRBJ2-5; no firm D call. Germline CDR1 and CDR2: SGHTA and FQGNSA. V was trimmed by 5 bases and J by 1 base, leaving 8 bases between them. This CDR3 is 13 amino acids long. CDR3 DNA sequence: TGTGCCAGCAGCCCGGCCCGCCAAGAGACCCAGTACTTC. As protein: CASSPARQETQYF. The full variable domain, with the rest looked up from reference TRBV7-2 and TRBJ2-5, is GAGVSQSPSNKVTEKGKDVELRCDPISGHTALYWYRQSLGQGLEFLIYFQGNSAPDKSGLPSDRFSAERTGGSVSTLTIQRTQQEDSAVYLCASSPARQETQYFGPGTRLLVL.

The chain combines TRBV28 with TRBJ2-3; D gene uncertain. The CDR3 extends over 12 amino acids. Germline loops: CDR1 MDHEN, CDR2 SYDVKM. Trimming stripped 4 bases from V and 3 bases from J, with 5 bases between. CDR3 nucleotides: TGTGCCAGCAGTTCCCCTACAGATACGCAGTATTTT. Its translation: CASSSPTDTQYF.

This clone was counted a few times. J is TRBJ2-5 and V is TRBV7-2; 8 bases fit TRBD1. CDR3 length: 16 amino acids. Germline V gives CDR1 SGHTA, CDR2 FQGNSA. Trimming cost V 5 bases and J 6 bases; bases outside gene matches: 14. CDR3 nucleotide sequence: TGTGCCAGCAGCCCTGCGGTGGCAGGGGGCCTACAGACCCAGTACTTC. This encodes CASSPAVAGGLQTQYF. Variable domain in full (rest from reference TRBV7-2 and TRBJ2-5): GAGVSQSPSNKVTEKGKDVELRCDPISGHTALYWYRQSLGQGLEFLIYFQGNSAPDKSGLPSDRFSAERTGGSVSTLTIQRTQQEDSAVYLCASSPAVAGGLQTQYFGPGTRLLVL.

The rearrangement joins TRBV2 to TRBJ2-5; D ambiguous. CDR3 length equals 12 residues. V was trimmed by 5 bases and J by 2 bases, leaving 6 bases between them. Germline CDR1 reads SNHLY; CDR2 reads FYNNEI. Here the CDR3 DNA reads TGTGCCAGCAGTAGAGGTCAAGAGACCCAGTACTTC. It encodes CASSRGQETQYF.

V and J are TRBV14 and TRBJ1-2; D uncertain. Looked up from germline, CDR1 is SGHDN and CDR2 is FVKESK. Trimming took 4 bases from V and 4 from J, leaving 13 bases between them. The CDR3 runs to 14 residues. The CDR3 sequence is CASSPTAVPYGYTF. The DNA for the CDR3 is TGTGCCAGCAGCCCTACGGCAGTCCCCTATGGCTACACCTTC.

V usage is TRBV29-1 and J usage is TRBJ1-2, with a possible D match to TRBD1 (5 bases). Germline CDR1 is SQVTM and CDR2 is ANQGSEA. This CDR3 is 14 amino acids long. The V end lost 2 bases, the J end lost 5 bases, and 15 bases lay between the germline ends. The CDR3 nucleotides read TGCAGCGTTGAAAAGGGACTCAATACTTATGGCTACACCTTC. It is translated as CSVEKGLNTYGYTF.

This chain uses TRBV18 with TRBJ2-7; 9 bases fit TRBD1. The CDR3 extends over 13 amino acids. After removal of 8 bases from V and 2 bases from J, the junction contained 4 bases not matched to a gene. The germline gives CDR1 KGHSH, CDR2 LQKENI. The CDR3 DNA is TGTGCCAGCACGACAGGGGGTACCTACGAGCAGTACTTC. Its protein is CASTTGGTYEQYF. The variable domain in full, with the rest retrieved from reference TRBV18 and TRBJ2-7, is NAGVMQNPRHLVRRRGQEARLRCSPMKGHSHVYWYRQLPEEGLKFMVYLQKENIIDESGMPKERFSAEFPKEGPSILRIQQVVRGDSAAYFCASTTGGTYEQYFGPGTRLTVT.

The chain uses TRBV12-5 and TRBJ2-5; D unclear. V dropped 2 bases and J dropped 0 bases, with 7 bases sitting between them. There are 14 residues in the CDR3. The germline V gene has CDR1 LGHNT and CDR2 FRNRAP. CDR3: CASGLPPNQETQYF. As DNA, the CDR3 is TGTGCTAGTGGTTTGCCCCCGAACCAAGAGACCCAGTACTTC.

This chain links TRBV11-3 with TRBJ1-1; the D is unclear. The CDR3 has 12 residues. CDR1 SGHNT and CDR2 YENEEA come from the germline V gene. The V and J ends lost 9 bases and 5 bases respectively, with 13 bases between them. Written as DNA, the CDR3 is TGTGCCAGTGGGCGAGGGAATACTGAAGCTTTCTTT. Amino acids: CASGRGNTEAFF.

The rearrangement joins TRBV13 to TRBJ2-1; the match to TRBD2 covers 10 bases. Per germline, CDR1 PRHDT and CDR2 FYEKMQ (reference sequence). CDR3 length equals 17 residues. Trimming took 5 bases from V and 7 from J; bases not matched to a gene: 14. CDR3 loop: CASSRRGTSGEANEQFF. In DNA form, the CDR3 reads TGTGCCAGCAGCCGAAGGGGTACTAGCGGGGAGGCGAATGAGCAGTTCTTC.

This clone appeared a few times. V gene TRBV28 combines with J gene TRBJ1-5; unclear D gene. CDR1 is MDHEN and CDR2 is SYDVKM in the germline V gene. V shed 3 bases and J shed 5 bases, with 8 bases lying between them. The CDR3 runs to 13 residues. The DNA of the CDR3 is TGTGCCAGCAGTTTCGCCCGGGATCAGCCCCAGCATTTT. It translates to CASSFARDQPQHF.

The V and J genes are TRBV7-3 and TRBJ2-7; TRBD1 aligns across 8 bases. The length of the CDR3 is 14 residues. The V segment lost 4 bases and the J segment 4 bases; nucleotides outside the gene matches: 6. Germline lookup yields CDR1 SGHTA and CDR2 FQGTGA. The CDR3 bases are TGTGCCAGCAGCTCCACAGGGGGGAAGTACGAGCAGTACTTC. It is translated as CASSSTGGKYEQYF. Using reference TRBV7-3 and TRBJ2-7 for the parts outside the CDR3, the full variable domain is GAGVSQTPSNKVTEKGKYVELRCDPISGHTALYWYRQSLGQGPEFLIYFQGTGAADDSGLPNDRFFAVRPEGSVSTLKIQRTERGDSAVYLCASSSTGGKYEQYFGPGTRLTVT.